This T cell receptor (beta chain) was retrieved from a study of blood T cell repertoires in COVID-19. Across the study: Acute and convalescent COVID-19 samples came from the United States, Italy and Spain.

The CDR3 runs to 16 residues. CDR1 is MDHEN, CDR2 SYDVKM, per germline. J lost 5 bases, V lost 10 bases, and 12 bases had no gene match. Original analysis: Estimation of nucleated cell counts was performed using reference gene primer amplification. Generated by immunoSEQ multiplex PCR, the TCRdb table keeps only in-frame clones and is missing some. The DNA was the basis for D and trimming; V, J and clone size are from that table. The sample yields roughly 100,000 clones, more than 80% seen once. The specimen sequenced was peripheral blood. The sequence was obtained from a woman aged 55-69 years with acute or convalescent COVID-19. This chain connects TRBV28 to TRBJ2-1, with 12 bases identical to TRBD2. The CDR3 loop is CAIALTSGSMNNEQFF. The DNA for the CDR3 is TGTGCCATCGCACTGACTAGCGGGAGTATGAACAATGAGCAGTTCTTC.